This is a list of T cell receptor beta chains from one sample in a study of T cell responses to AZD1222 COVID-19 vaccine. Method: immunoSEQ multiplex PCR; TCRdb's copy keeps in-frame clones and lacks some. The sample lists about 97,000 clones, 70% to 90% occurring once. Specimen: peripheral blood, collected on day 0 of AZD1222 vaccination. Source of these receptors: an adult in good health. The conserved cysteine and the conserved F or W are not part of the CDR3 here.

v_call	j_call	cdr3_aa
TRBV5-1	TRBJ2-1	ASSLTVNEQF
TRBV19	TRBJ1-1	ASSTRKGGNMNTEAF
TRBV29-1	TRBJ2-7	SASTGTGYYEQY
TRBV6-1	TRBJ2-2	ASSVASGGANTGELF
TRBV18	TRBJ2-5	ASSPGETQY
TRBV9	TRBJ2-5	ASSTSGWEETQY
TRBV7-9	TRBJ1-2	ASSSPEDGAFYGYT
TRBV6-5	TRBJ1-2	ASSYRGQGLHYGYT
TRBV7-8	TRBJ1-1	ASSLVRQGAIYGAF
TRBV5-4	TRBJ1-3	ASSRTRDRSSGNTIY
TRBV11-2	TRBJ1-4	ASSLAGDSRYEKLF
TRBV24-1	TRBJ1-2	ATSEGQGTGYT
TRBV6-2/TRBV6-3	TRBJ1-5	ASSYLGLSNQPQH
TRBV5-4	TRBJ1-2	ASSWRGSGYGYT
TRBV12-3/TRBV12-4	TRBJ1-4	ASTIGEEKLF
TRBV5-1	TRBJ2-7	ASRVTGAYEQY
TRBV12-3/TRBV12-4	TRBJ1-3	ASSQEGNTIY
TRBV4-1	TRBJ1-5	ASSQVDMGIGNQPQH
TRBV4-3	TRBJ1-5	ASSQGTRGDNQPQH
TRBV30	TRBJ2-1	AWSISLAAGTRYNEQF
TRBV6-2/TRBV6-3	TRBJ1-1	ASSYSVDIGGEAF
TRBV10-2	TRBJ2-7	ASRGSGGYEQY
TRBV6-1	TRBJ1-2	ASSDTGRGYT
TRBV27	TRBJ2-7	ASSSPGLAIYEQY
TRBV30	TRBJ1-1	AWSDGNTEAF
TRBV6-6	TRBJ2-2	ASGNPGRNTGELF
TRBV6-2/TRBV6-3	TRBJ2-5	ASSWAQLRETQY
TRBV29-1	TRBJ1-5	SVVQGAHQPQH
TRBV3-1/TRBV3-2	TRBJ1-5	ASSHGGGQPQH
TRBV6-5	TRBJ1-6	ASTRGDDSPLH
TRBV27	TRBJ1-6	ASSLYNSPLH
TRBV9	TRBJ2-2	ASSVGPRQGAWGARTGELF
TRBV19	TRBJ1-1	ASQRGDRESTEAF